This TCR beta chain was retrieved from a study of blood T cell repertoires in COVID-19. The wider study: Samples representing acute and convalescent COVID-19 were sourced from the United States, Italy and Spain. In each case, the material was cDNA or gDNA derived from T cells, B-cell-depleted T cells, or PBMCs.

This clone was counted between two and nine times. As originally analysed: Reference gene primer amplification yielded estimated nucleated cell counts. The data were produced by immunoSEQ multiplex PCR, yet TCRdb's version contains in-frame clones alone and is incomplete. V, J and clone size reflect that table, while D and trimming were determined from the DNA. The data hold 99,000 or so clones, with around 90% observed a single time. The CDR3 covers 12 residues. V lost 3 bases to trimming and J lost 7 bases, with 9 bases between them. Germline values: CDR1 SNHLY, CDR2 FYNNEI. The sequence came from a human donor in a cohort sampled during active COVID-19. Sequencing was performed on peripheral blood. The rearrangement links TRBV2 to TRBJ1-2; D ambiguous. CDR3 DNA sequence: TGTGCCAGCAGTGACAGGATTCTTGGCTACACCTTC. Translating gives CASSDRILGYTF.